This TCR beta chain emerged from a study of T cells in Graves' hyperthyroidism and ophthalmopathy. Across the study: Prior to any treatment, at the point of initial diagnosis, peripheral blood was collected.

Amplified TCR beta CDR3 regions came from RNA transcripts. The HTBI primer set served for first-round RT-PCR of the TCR CDR3. TCRdb ran MiXCR on the multiplex PCR reads and lists one entry per CDR3 protein. The sample holds 300,000 to 500,000 distinct CDR3 sequences; about 14% are singletons and the top ten take 25% to 30%. This clonotype was seen ten or more times. Its specificity is unknown. Study-wide findings and caveats: From stable hyperthyroidism, ophthalmopathy was separated by a 13 V-J model.

The CDR3 loop spans 18 amino acids. V was cut by 6 bases and J by 0 bases, with 21 bases left in between. Germline CDR1 is SNHLY and CDR2 is FYNNEI. The sequenced sample consisted of blood. The V and J genes are TRBV2 and TRBJ2-1; TRBD1 is a possible D gene (6 bases). This clonotype was sampled from a man aged 50-59 years with Graves' ophthalmopathy. The CDR3 region has the DNA TGTGCCAGCAGGTTCCCCCGGGTGGGGACATACTCCTACAATGAGCAGTTCTTC. It translates to CASRFPRVGTYSYNEQFF. Looking up the rest from reference TRBV2 and TRBJ2-1 gives the full variable domain: EPEVTQTPSHQVTQMGQEVILRCVPISNHLYFYWYRQILGQKVEFLVSFYNNEISEKSEIFDDQFSVERPDGSNFTLKIRSTKLEDSAMYFCASRFPRVGTYSYNEQFFGPGTRLTVL.